This TCR beta chain appears in the sequencing data of a study of T-cell memory formation after mild COVID-19. This clonotype was detected only a few times. This CDR3 has 19 residues. V shed 0 bases and J shed 8 bases, with 29 bases lying between them. Germline CDR1 and CDR2: SGHRS and YFSETQ. TCRdb reanalysed the 5' RACE reads using MiXCR and keeps one entry per CDR3 protein. The sample records approximately 260,000 distinct CDR3 sequences, about a sixth being singletons. The origin of this receptor is a man aged 18 to 29 who had mild COVID-19 (a few samples of this study predate the infection). Cell type and time point are not known. V usage is TRBV5-1 and J usage is TRBJ1-2; D remains unclear. The sequenced sample was PBMCs or a T cell subset sorted from them (not recorded which). CDR3 coding DNA: TGCGCCAGCAGCTTGGACCCCCAGCGGATACATTCTTCTGTAAGAGGCTACACCTTC. Encoded protein: CASSLDPQRIHSSVRGYTF.